This record looks at one T cell receptor (beta chain) sequence and its context. What it binds is not known. This record comes from a study of T cell responses to AZD1222 COVID-19 vaccine. Only in-frame clones appear in the TCRdb table, and some are missing; sequencing was by immunoSEQ multiplex PCR. The table includes about 200,000 clones, around 94% detected once. Study results and caveats: The study sampled repertoires only after the peak T cell response. Spike-specific TCRs gained breadth and depth after people received two AZD1222 doses.

This TCR derives from an adult who received the MenACWY meningococcal vaccine as a control. The specimen was peripheral blood, collected 28 days after the second dose of the MenACWY control vaccine.

CDR3 DNA: TGTGCCAGCAGCTTTGGCGGTTTTAGCAATCAGCCCCAGCATTTT. Protein sequence: CASSFGGFSNQPQHF. The chain joins TRBV5-6 to TRBJ1-5, with D uncertain. The V gene lost 2 bases and the J gene lost 0 bases, with 9 bases spanning the gap. The germline V gene encodes CDR1 SGHDT and CDR2 YYEEEE. The CDR3 has 15 amino acids.